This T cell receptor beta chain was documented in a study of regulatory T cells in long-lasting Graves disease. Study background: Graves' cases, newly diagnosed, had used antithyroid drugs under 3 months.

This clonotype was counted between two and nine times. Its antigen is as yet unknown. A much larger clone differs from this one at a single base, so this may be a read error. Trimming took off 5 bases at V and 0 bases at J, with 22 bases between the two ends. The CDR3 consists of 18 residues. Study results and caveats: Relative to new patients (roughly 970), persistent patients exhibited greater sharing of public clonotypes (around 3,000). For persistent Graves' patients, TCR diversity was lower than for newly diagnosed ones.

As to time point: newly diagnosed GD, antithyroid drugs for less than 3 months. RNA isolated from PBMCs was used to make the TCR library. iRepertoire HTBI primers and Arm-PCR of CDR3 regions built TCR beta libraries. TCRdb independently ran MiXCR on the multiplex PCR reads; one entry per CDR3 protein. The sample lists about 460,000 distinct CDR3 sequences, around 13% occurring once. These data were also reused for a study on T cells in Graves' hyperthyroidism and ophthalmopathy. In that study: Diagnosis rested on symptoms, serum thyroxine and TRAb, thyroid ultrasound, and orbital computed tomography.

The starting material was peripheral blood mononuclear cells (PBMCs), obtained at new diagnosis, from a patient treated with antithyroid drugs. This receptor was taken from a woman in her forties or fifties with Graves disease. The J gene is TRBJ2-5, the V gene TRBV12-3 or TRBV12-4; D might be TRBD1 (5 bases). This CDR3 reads CASSPPLNVQEYQETQYF. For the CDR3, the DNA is TGTGCCAGCAGTCCCCCTCTCAATGTACAGGAGTACCAAGAGACCCAGTACTTC.